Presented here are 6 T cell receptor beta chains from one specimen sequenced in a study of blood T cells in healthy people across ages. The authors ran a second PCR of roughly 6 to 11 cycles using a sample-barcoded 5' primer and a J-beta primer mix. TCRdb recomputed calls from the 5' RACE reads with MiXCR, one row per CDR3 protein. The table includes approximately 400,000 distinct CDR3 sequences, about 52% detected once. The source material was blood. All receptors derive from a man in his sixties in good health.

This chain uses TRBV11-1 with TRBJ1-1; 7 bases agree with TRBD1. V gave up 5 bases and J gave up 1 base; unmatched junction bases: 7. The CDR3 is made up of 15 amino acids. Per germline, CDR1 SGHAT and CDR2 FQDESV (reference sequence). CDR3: CASSGTTGTNTEAFF. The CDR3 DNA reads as TGTGCCAGCAGCGGGACGACAGGGACGAACACTGAAGCTTTCTTT.

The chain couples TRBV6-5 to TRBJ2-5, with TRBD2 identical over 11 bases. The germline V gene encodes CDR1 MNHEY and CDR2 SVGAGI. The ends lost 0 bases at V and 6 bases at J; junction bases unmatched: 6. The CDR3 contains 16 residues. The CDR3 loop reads CASSYSGSGGAKTQYF. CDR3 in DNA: TGTGCCAGCAGTTACTCGGGTAGCGGGGGGGCGAAGACCCAGTACTTC.

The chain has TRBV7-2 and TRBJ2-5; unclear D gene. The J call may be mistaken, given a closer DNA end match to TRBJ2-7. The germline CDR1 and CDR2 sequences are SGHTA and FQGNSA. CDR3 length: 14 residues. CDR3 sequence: CASSLGPSTYEQYF. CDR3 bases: TGTGCCAGCAGCCTCGGACCGAGTACCTACGAGCAGTACTTC.

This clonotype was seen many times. CDR3 residues: CAISETGEGDTQYF. As DNA, the CDR3 is TGTGCCATCAGTGAAACAGGGGAGGGAGATACGCAGTATTTT. The chain links TRBV10-3 to TRBJ2-3; D possibly matches TRBD1 or TRBD2 (7 bases each). V shed 3 bases and J shed 5 bases, with 12 bases lying between them. The CDR3 is 14 residues long. Germline V CDR1 and CDR2: ENHRY, SYGVKD.

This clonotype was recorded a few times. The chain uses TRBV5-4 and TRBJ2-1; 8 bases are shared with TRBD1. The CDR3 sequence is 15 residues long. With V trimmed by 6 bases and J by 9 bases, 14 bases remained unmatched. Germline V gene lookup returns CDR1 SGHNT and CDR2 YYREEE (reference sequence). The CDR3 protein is CASNPPTGAVSEQFF. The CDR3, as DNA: TGTGCCAGCAACCCCCCGACAGGGGCAGTGAGTGAGCAGTTCTTC. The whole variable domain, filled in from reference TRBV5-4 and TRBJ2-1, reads ETGVTQSPTHLIKTRGQQVTLRCSSQSGHNTVSWYQQALGQGPQFIFQYYREEENGRGNFPPRFSGLQFPNYSSELNVNALELDDSALYLCASNPPTGAVSEQFFGPGTRLTVL.

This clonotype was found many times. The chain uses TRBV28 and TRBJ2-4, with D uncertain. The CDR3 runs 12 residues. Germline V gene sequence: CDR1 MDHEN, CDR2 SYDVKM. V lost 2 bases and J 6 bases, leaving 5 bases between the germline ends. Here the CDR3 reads CASSLPLNIQYF. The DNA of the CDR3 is TGTGCCAGCAGTTTACCGCTAAACATTCAGTACTTC.